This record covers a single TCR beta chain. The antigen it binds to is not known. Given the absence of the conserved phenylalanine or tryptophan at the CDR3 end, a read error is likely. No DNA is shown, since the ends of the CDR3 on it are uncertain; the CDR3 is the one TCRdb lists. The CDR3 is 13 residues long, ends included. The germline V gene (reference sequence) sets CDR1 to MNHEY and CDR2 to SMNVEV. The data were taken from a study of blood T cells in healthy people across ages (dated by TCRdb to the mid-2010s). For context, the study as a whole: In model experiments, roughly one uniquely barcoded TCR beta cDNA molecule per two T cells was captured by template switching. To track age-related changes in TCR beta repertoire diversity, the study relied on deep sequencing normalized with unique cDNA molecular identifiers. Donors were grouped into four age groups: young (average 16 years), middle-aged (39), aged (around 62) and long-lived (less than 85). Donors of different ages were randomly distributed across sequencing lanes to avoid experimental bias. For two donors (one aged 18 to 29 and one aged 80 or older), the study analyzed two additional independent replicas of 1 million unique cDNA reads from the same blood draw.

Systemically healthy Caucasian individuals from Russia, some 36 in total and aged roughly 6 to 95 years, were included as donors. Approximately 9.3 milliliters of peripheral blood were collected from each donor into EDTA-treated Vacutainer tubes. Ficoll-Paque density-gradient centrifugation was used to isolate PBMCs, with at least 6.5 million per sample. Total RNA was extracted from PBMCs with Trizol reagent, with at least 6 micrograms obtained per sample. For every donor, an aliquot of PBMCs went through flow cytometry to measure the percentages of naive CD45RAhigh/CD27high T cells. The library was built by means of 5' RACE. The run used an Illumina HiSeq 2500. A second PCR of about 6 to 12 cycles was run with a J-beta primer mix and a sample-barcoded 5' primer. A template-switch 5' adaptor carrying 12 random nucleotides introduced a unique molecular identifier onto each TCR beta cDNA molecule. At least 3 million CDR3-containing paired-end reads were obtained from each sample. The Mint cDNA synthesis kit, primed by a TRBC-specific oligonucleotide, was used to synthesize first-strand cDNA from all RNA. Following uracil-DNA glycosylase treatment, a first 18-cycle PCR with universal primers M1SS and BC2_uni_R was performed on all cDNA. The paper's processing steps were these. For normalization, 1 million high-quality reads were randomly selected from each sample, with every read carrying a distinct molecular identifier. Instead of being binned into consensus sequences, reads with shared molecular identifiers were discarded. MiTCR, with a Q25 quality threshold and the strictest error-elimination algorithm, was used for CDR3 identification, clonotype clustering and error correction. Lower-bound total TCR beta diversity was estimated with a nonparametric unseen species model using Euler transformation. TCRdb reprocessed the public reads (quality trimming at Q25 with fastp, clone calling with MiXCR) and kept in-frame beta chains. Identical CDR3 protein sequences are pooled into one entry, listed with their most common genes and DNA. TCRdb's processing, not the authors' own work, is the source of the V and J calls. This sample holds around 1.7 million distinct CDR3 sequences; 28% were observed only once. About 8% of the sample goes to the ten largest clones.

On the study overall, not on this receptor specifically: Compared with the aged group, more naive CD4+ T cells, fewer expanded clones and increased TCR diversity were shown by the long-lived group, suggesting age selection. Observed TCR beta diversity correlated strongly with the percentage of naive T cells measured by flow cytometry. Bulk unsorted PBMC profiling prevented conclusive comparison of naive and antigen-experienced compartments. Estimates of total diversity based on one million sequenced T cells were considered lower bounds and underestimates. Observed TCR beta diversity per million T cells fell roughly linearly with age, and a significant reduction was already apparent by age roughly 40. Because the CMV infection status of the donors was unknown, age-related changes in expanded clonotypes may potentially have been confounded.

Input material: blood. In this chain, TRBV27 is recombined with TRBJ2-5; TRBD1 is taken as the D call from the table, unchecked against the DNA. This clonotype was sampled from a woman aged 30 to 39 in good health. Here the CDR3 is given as CASSGRGGETQCI.